These T cell receptor beta chains were read from a single sample in a study of CD8+CD57+ T cells in acquired aplastic anemia. A single record per CDR3 protein comes from TCRdb applying MiXCR to the reads. The sample has more than 150,000 distinct CDR3 sequences, about 44% seen once. The sample comprised sorted CD4+, CD8+, or CD8+CD57+ T cells (not recorded which) from PBMCs. The receptor source for this set is a human donor with aplastic anemia. Each CDR3 is given with its conserved first and last residue. The D gene is left open where the match is weak. Expanded clones get a size class; other rows say once, few or many, or leave the size out.

CDR3 DNA: TGTGCCAGCAGCGAGCCGGGCCCGCGCGAGCAGTACTTC
CDR3 protein: CASSEPGPREQYF
clone size: many
V gene: TRBV7-8
D gene: .
J gene: TRBJ2-7

CDR3 DNA: TGTGCCACCCAGCGAGGTAGCGGGGACACAGATACGCAGTATTTT
CDR3 protein: CATQRGSGDTDTQYF
clone size: .
V gene: TRBV24-1
D gene: TRBD2
J gene: TRBJ2-3

CDR3 DNA: TGTGCCAGTAGCGATGCAGGGGCGGCGAGTCAGCCCCAGCATTTT
CDR3 protein: CASSDAGAASQPQHF
clone size: .
V gene: TRBV19
D gene: .
J gene: TRBJ1-5

CDR3 DNA: TGTGCCACCAGTACCGGGAGCTCCTACAATGAGCAGTTCTTC
CDR3 protein: CATSTGSSYNEQFF
clone size: .
V gene: TRBV15
D gene: .
J gene: TRBJ2-1

CDR3 DNA: TGTGCCAGCAGTGAATGGGGACAGAACTATGGCTACACCTTC
CDR3 protein: CASSEWGQNYGYTF
clone size: .
V gene: TRBV25-1
D gene: TRBD1
J gene: TRBJ1-2

CDR3 DNA: TGTGCCAGCAGGATCGTCAATCAGCCCCAGCATTTT
CDR3 protein: CASRIVNQPQHF
clone size: few
V gene: TRBV6-4
D gene: .
J gene: TRBJ1-5

CDR3 DNA: TGTGCCAGCTCACCAGGCGGCATTTTCTCTGGAAACACCATATATTTT
CDR3 protein: CASSPGGIFSGNTIYF
clone size: .
V gene: TRBV18
D gene: .
J gene: TRBJ1-3

CDR3 DNA: TGTGCCAGCAGCCAGTACGGTGAGAACAGGGCAGGTTCACGTAACTTC
CDR3 protein: CASSQYGENRAGSRNF
clone size: .
V gene: TRBV7-8
D gene: .
J gene: TRBJ2-7

CDR3 DNA: TGTGCCAGCAGACAGGGAGGAAGCAATCAGCCCCAGCATTTT
CDR3 protein: CASRQGGSNQPQHF
clone size: .
V gene: TRBV19
D gene: TRBD1
J gene: TRBJ1-5

CDR3 DNA: TGTGCCAGCAGCTTAGGAGGGGCGAATCAGCCCCAGCATTTT
CDR3 protein: CASSLGGANQPQHF
clone size: .
V gene: TRBV7-6
D gene: .
J gene: TRBJ1-5

CDR3 DNA: TGCAGTGCTAGAGTTTCGACAGGGGGCGCTAATCCACCCCTCCACTTT
CDR3 protein: CSARVSTGGANPPLHF
clone size: .
V gene: TRBV20-1
D gene: TRBD1
J gene: TRBJ1-6

CDR3 DNA: TGTGCCAGCAGTCCATGGAACACCGGGGAGCTGTTTTTT
CDR3 protein: CASSPWNTGELFF
clone size: few
V gene: TRBV10-3
D gene: .
J gene: TRBJ2-2

CDR3 DNA: TGTGCCAGCAGTTTAATCGTCAGCACAGATACGCAGTATTTT
CDR3 protein: CASSLIVSTDTQYF
clone size: many
V gene: TRBV12-3/TRBV12-4
D gene: .
J gene: TRBJ2-3

CDR3 DNA: TGTGCCACCAGTGAGGGGAATGGCTACACCTTC
CDR3 protein: CATSEGNGYTF
clone size: .
V gene: TRBV24-1
D gene: .
J gene: TRBJ1-2

CDR3 DNA: TGTGCCACCGGACAGCCGCAAGAGACCCAGTACTTC
CDR3 protein: CATGQPQETQYF
clone size: .
V gene: TRBV2
D gene: .
J gene: TRBJ2-5

CDR3 DNA: TGTGCCAGCAGTTATGACAGGGACACTGAAGCTTTCTTT
CDR3 protein: CASSYDRDTEAFF
clone size: few
V gene: TRBV2
D gene: TRBD1
J gene: TRBJ1-1

CDR3 DNA: TGTGCCAGCAGCTTTCCGGGACAGGACTCTGGAAACACCATATATTTT
CDR3 protein: CASSFPGQDSGNTIYF
clone size: .
V gene: TRBV7-8
D gene: TRBD1
J gene: TRBJ1-3

CDR3 DNA: TGCAGTGCTCACCCCGGGGCTCGGGAGCAGTACTTC
CDR3 protein: CSAHPGAREQYF
clone size: once
V gene: TRBV20-1
D gene: .
J gene: TRBJ2-7

CDR3 DNA: TGTGCCATCAGTGAGCCAACCCTGGCGGGGAAGGAGACCCAGTACTTC
CDR3 protein: CAISEPTLAGKETQYF
clone size: .
V gene: TRBV10-3
D gene: .
J gene: TRBJ2-5

CDR3 DNA: TGTGCCAGTAGTACTTCAGGGGGCTCCTACAATGAGCAGTTCTTC
CDR3 protein: CASSTSGGSYNEQFF
clone size: .
V gene: TRBV19
D gene: TRBD1
J gene: TRBJ2-1

CDR3 DNA: TGTGCCAGCAGCTTAGATTTTGAAAATCAGCCCCAGCATTTT
CDR3 protein: CASSLDFENQPQHF
clone size: .
V gene: TRBV7-9
D gene: .
J gene: TRBJ1-5

CDR3 DNA: TGTGCCAGTAGTCAGGGACCCTACGAGCAGTACTTC
CDR3 protein: CASSQGPYEQYF
clone size: few
V gene: TRBV19
D gene: .
J gene: TRBJ2-7

CDR3 DNA: TGTGCCAGTAGTATCAGGGGGGATGGCGGCTACACCTTC
CDR3 protein: CASSIRGDGGYTF
clone size: .
V gene: TRBV19
D gene: TRBD1
J gene: TRBJ1-2

CDR3 DNA: TGTGCCAGTAGTACCCAGGGGGCAGGGTATCAGCCCCAGCATTTT
CDR3 protein: CASSTQGAGYQPQHF
clone size: .
V gene: TRBV19
D gene: TRBD1
J gene: TRBJ1-5

CDR3 DNA: TGTGCCACCAGTGGAGACAGATCCTACGAGCAGTACTTC
CDR3 protein: CATSGDRSYEQYF
clone size: .
V gene: TRBV24-1
D gene: .
J gene: TRBJ2-7